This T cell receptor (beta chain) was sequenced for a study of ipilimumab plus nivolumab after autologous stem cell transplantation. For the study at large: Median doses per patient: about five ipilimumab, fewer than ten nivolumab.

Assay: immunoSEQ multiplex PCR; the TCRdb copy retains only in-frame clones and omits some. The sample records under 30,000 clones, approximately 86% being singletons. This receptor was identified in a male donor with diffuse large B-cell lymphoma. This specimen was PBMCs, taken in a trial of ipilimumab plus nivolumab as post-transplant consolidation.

CDR3 in amino acids: CASSQDPTGYTGELFF. DNA for the CDR3: TGCGCCAGCAGCCAAGATCCTACAGGGTACACCGGGGAGCTGTTTTTT. This sequence joins TRBV4-1 and TRBJ2-2, with D possibly being TRBD1 (6 bases). Germline V lookup: CDR1 MGHRA, CDR2 YSYEKL. The CDR3 has 16 residues. The V end lost 0 bases, the J end lost 3 bases, and 11 bases lay between the germline ends.